These T cell receptor beta chains were read from a single sample in a study of shared clonotypes between healthy human individuals. TCRdb keeps only in-frame clones here, not all; method: immunoSEQ multiplex PCR. The sample holds about 2.1 million clones, 85% to 95% seen once. Sequenced input: naive CD8+ T cells from PBMCs. The receptors were sampled from a man aged 18-30 years in good health. Some clones in this sample may be carry-over from other donors' samples. The CDR3 runs from the conserved cysteine through the conserved F or W. Fields, in order: D gene, clone size, V gene, J gene, CDR3 DNA, CDR3 protein. A D gene is named only where the DNA matches it firmly. Expanded clones are given a class, and other clones once, few, many or no size at all.

>TRBD1|.|TRBV29-1|TRBJ1-2
TGCAGCGTTGAAGATAGACAGGGGGTGAACTATGGCTACACCTTC
CSVEDRQGVNYGYTF
>TRBD2|.|TRBV29-1|TRBJ2-1
TGCAGCGTTGAAGGACTAGCGGGTAGACTTGAGCAGTTCTTC
CSVEGLAGRLEQFF
>.|.|TRBV4-1|TRBJ1-5
TGCGCCAGCAGCCAACGGGTAGGGTTGGGCAATCAGCCCCAGCATTTT
CASSQRVGLGNQPQHF
>.|.|TRBV7-9|TRBJ2-7
TGTGCCAGCAGCTTAGTCGGGGACGAGCAGTACTTC
CASSLVGDEQYF
>.|.|TRBV28|TRBJ1-2
TGTGCCAGCAGCACCCCGGACAGCCTTTACTATGGCTACACCTTC
CASSTPDSLYYGYTF
>.|.|TRBV7-6|TRBJ1-1
TGTGCCAGCAGCTTGTTTCAGGGCTCCGGGAACACTGAAGCTTTCTTT
CASSLFQGSGNTEAFF
>.|few|TRBV2|TRBJ1-5
TGTGCCAGCAGTGTGGGCGGGCGGGGAGGTCAGCCCCAGCATTTT
CASSVGGRGGQPQHF
>.|.|TRBV7-9|TRBJ1-2
TGTGCCAGCAGCTTAGATCGGGGCTACACCTTC
CASSLDRGYTF
>.|.|TRBV27|TRBJ2-7
TGTGCCAGCAGTTTATCGCGGAGCCTCCACGAGCAGTACTTC
CASSLSRSLHEQYF
>TRBD1|.|TRBV27|TRBJ1-1
TGTGCCAGCAGTTTTTCAGGGGGCACTGAAGCTTTCTTT
CASSFSGGTEAFF
>TRBD1|.|TRBV27|TRBJ2-1
TGTGCCAGCAGTCCTACAGGGGGCTCCTACAATGAGCAGTTCTTC
CASSPTGGSYNEQFF
>TRBD1|few|TRBV9|TRBJ1-1
TGTGCCAGCAGCGACACAGGGGGCAGAGCTTTCTTT
CASSDTGGRAFF
>TRBD1|.|TRBV5-1|TRBJ1-5
TGCGCCAGCAGCTTTGCAGGGGGCGGCGAGCCCCAGCATTTT
CASSFAGGGEPQHF
>TRBD1|few|TRBV30|TRBJ1-2
TGTGCCTGGAGTGACGCCTCGACAGGGGCAGATGGCTACACCTTC
CAWSDASTGADGYTF
>.|.|TRBV27|TRBJ2-7
TGTGCCAGCAGTGCCGGCACGTACTCCTACGAGCAGTACTTC
CASSAGTYSYEQYF
>TRBD2|.|TRBV7-9|TRBJ2-5
TGTGCCAGCAGCTACCCGACTAGCCCCCCAGAGACCCAGTACTTC
CASSYPTSPPETQYF
>.|once|TRBV4-1|TRBJ1-4
TGCGCCAGCAGCCAAGAGGTTGGCGTTCAGGTTAGGGAAAAACTGTTTTTT
CASSQEVGVQVREKLFF
>.|.|TRBV2|TRBJ1-5
TGTGCCAGCAGTGATGGAGTCGGTCAGCCCCAGCATTTT
CASSDGVGQPQHF
>.|.|TRBV27|TRBJ1-5
TGTGCCAGCAGTGGTAGCCGGAATAGCAATCAGCCCCAGCATTTT
CASSGSRNSNQPQHF
>TRBD2|.|TRBV25-1|TRBJ2-1
TGTGCCAGCAGTGATTGGGACTCCCGGGGGGATGAGCAGTTCTTC
CASSDWDSRGDEQFF
>.|.|TRBV29-1|TRBJ1-4
TGCAGCGTTGATGAGGGACTTAATGAAAAACTGTTTTTT
CSVDEGLNEKLFF
>.|.|TRBV7-9|TRBJ2-7
TGTGCCAGCAGAGCCGACGGCGCCTACGAGCAGTACTTC
CASRADGAYEQYF
>.|.|TRBV6-5|TRBJ2-1
TGTGCCAGCAGTTACGGACCAAGCGTCAATGAGCAGTTCTTC
CASSYGPSVNEQFF
>TRBD1|.|TRBV7-9|TRBJ2-1
TGTGCCAGCAGCGCAACAGGGGGTGCTTCCTACAATGAGCAGTTCTTC
CASSATGGASYNEQFF
>TRBD1|.|TRBV7-8|TRBJ1-2
TGTGCCAGCAGCTTCGGGGACAGGGGGGCCTATGGCTACACCTTC
CASSFGDRGAYGYTF
>.|.|TRBV7-6|TRBJ2-6
TGTGCCAGCAGCTCCCGTTCCCTCCGCGGGGCCAACGTCCTGACTTTC
CASSSRSLRGANVLTF
>.|.|TRBV27|TRBJ2-5
TGTGCCAGCAACCCCACAGGAGAAGAGACCCAGTACTTC
CASNPTGEETQYF
>.|.|TRBV28|TRBJ2-7
TGTGCCAGCAGTCCTCAGCGAGAGCAGTACTTC
CASSPQREQYF
>TRBD1|.|TRBV27|TRBJ1-5
TGTGCCAGCGCCGACAGGGGGAGCAATCAGCCCCAGCATTTT
CASADRGSNQPQHF
>.|.|TRBV5-1|TRBJ1-1
TGCGCCAGCAGGCTCGGGGGGACTGAAGCTTTCTTT
CASRLGGTEAFF
>TRBD1|.|TRBV29-1|TRBJ1-2
TGCAGCGTAGACAGGGCTAGTGATGGCTACACCTTC
CSVDRASDGYTF
>TRBD2|.|TRBV10-3|TRBJ2-7
TGTGCCATCAGGGGATTGGTAGCGGGGGCCTACGAGCAGTACTTC
CAIRGLVAGAYEQYF
>.|.|TRBV11-1|TRBJ2-3
TGTGCCAGCAGCTTAGGCGCGGGACGGCTTTACACAGATACGCAGTATTTT
CASSLGAGRLYTDTQYF
>TRBD1|.|TRBV11-2|TRBJ2-7
TGTGCCAGCAGCGCGTACCCGACAGGGGTTCCCTACGAGCAGTACTTC
CASSAYPTGVPYEQYF
>.|.|TRBV9|TRBJ1-1
TGTGCCAGCAGCGTAGGGATCGGCACTGAAGCTTTCTTT
CASSVGIGTEAFF
>.|.|TRBV10-3|TRBJ2-5
TGTGCCATCAGTGGGCCGGGGACCACACGGAGCACGGAGACCCAGTACTTC
CAISGPGTTRSTETQYF
>.|.|TRBV10-2|TRBJ1-1
TGCGCCAGCAGTGAGCAGAGGGGTACTGAAGCTTTCTTT
CASSEQRGTEAFF
>.|.|TRBV18|TRBJ1-1
TGTGCCAGCTCACCTGCGAGGGTGAGCACTGAAGCTTTCTTT
CASSPARVSTEAFF
>.|.|TRBV10-3|TRBJ1-1
TGTGCCATCGGGGGGGGGAACACTGAAGCTTTCTTT
CAIGGGNTEAFF
>TRBD2|.|TRBV7-2|TRBJ2-1
TGTGCCAGCAGCTTAGCGTCAGGACTAGCGGGAGCCTACAATGAGCAGTTCTTC
CASSLASGLAGAYNEQFF
>.|.|TRBV6-6|TRBJ2-7
TGTGCCAGCAGTTACCAGTGGGAGCAGGGTAGCTACGAGCAGTACTTC
CASSYQWEQGSYEQYF
>TRBD1|once|TRBV29-1|TRBJ2-2
TGCAGCGTTGAAAACAGGGGGCGCCACGGGGAGCTGTTTTTT
CSVENRGRHGELFF
>.|.|TRBV7-2|TRBJ1-2
TGTGCCAGCAGCTTAGTTCAGGGATTTAACTATGGCTACACCTTC
CASSLVQGFNYGYTF
>.|.|TRBV7-2|TRBJ2-2
TGTGCCAGCAGCTTGGAGGGCTCCACCGGGGAGCTGTTTTTT
CASSLEGSTGELFF
>.|.|TRBV27|TRBJ2-1
TGTGCCAGCAGTTCGCCCGCCCCGCCAGGTGCGAATGAGCAGTTCTTC
CASSSPAPPGANEQFF
>.|.|TRBV27|TRBJ2-5
TGTGCCAGCAGTTTCGGGGGAACCCAAGAGACCCAGTACTTC
CASSFGGTQETQYF
>.|.|TRBV5-1|TRBJ2-3
TGCGCCAGCAGCTTGGGCAGGGGGGCAGATACGCAGTATTTT
CASSLGRGADTQYF
>TRBD2|.|TRBV19|TRBJ2-1
TGTGCCAGTAGTATCGCTAGCGGGACCCACAATGAGCAGTTCTTC
CASSIASGTHNEQFF